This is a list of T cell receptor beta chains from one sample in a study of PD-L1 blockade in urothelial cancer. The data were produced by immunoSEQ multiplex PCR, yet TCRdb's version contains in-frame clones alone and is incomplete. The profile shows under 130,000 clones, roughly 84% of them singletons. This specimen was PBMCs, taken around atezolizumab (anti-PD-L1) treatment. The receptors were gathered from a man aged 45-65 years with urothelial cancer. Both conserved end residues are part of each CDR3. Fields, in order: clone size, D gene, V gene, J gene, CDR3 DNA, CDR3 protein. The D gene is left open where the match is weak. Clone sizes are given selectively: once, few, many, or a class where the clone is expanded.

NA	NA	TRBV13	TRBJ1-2	TGTGCCAGCAGCTTAGGCTCGACGGACAGCTATGGCTACACCTTC	CASSLGSTDSYGYTF
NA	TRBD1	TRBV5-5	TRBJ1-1	TGTGCCAGCAGCTGGCAGACAGGGGGCACTGAAGCTTTCTTT	CASSWQTGGTEAFF
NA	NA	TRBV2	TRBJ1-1	TGTGCCAGCAGAGGGGTGCTTCGACAAAACACTGAAGCTTTCTTT	CASRGVLRQNTEAFF
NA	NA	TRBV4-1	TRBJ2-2	TGCGCCAGCAGCCATAGTGGGGGACACTCGAACACCGGGGAGCTGTTTTTT	CASSHSGGHSNTGELFF
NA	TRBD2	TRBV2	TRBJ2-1	TGTGCCAGCAGTCCGATAGCGGGAGGGCTTTATAATGAGCAGTTCTTC	CASSPIAGGLYNEQFF
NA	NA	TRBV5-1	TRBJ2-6	TGCGCCAGCAGCTTGCAGGGAAAGACGGCTGGGGCCAACGTCCTGACTTTC	CASSLQGKTAGANVLTF
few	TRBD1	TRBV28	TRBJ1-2	TGTGCCAGCAGTCCACAGGGGCCCTATGGCTACACCTTC	CASSPQGPYGYTF
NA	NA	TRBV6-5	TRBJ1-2	TGTGCCAGCAGTTACGAGGGTAGGGGCTACACCTTC	CASSYEGRGYTF
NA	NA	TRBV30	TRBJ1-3	TGTGCCTGGAGTGTACTCAAAGGGGCTGGAAACACCATATATTTT	CAWSVLKGAGNTIYF
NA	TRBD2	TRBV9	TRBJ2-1	TGTGCCAGCAGCGTATTACCTAGCGGGCAGGATGAGCAGTTCTTC	CASSVLPSGQDEQFF
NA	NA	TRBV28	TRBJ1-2	TGTGCCAGCAGTTCAAGTGACAGACCCAACTATGGCTACACCTTC	CASSSSDRPNYGYTF
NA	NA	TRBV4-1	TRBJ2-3	TGCGCCAGCAGCCTAGAACGGGTCTCCACAGATACGCAGTATTTT	CASSLERVSTDTQYF
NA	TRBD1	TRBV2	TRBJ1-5	TGTGCCAGCAGTGTTGACAGGGGGAGCAATCAGCCCCAGCATTTT	CASSVDRGSNQPQHF
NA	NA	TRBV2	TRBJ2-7	TGTGCCAGCAGATTAGGACAGAGGAGCTCCTACGAGCAGTACTTC	CASRLGQRSSYEQYF
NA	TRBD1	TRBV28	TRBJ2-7	TGTGCCAGCAGTTTACGAGTGCCGGGACAGGGCTACGAGCAGTACTTC	CASSLRVPGQGYEQYF
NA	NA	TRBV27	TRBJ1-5	TGTGCCAGCAGTTGGACAGCAGGGGTGCCCCAGCATTTT	CASSWTAGVPQHF
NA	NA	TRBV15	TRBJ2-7	TGTGCCACCAGCACCCCCTGGGGAGCCTTTGACGAGCAGTACTTC	CATSTPWGAFDEQYF
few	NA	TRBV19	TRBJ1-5	TGTGCCAATCCGCACAGGGTGACGAGCAATCAGCCCCAGCATTTT	CANPHRVTSNQPQHF
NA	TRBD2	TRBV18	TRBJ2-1	TGTGCCAGCTCACCATCACTAGCGGCCAACAATGAGCAGTTCTTC	CASSPSLAANNEQFF
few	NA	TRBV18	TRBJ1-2	TGTGCCAGCTCAGCAAATACAGGAGTCTATGGCTACACCTTC	CASSANTGVYGYTF
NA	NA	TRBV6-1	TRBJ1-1	TGTGCCAGCAGACTCCCGGGGGGGACTGAAGCTTTCTTT	CASRLPGGTEAFF
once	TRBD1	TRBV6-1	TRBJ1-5	TGTGCCAGCAGTGAGACAGGGCTTCAGCCCCAGCATTTT	CASSETGLQPQHF
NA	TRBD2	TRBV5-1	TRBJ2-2	TGCGCCAGCAGCCCGGCTCGGGGGGACACCGGGGAGCTGTTTTTT	CASSPARGDTGELFF
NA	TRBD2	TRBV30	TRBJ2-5	TGTGCCTGGAGCACCGCGGGAGGGGAGACCCAGTACTTC	CAWSTAGGETQYF
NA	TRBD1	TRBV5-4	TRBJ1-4	TGTGCCAGCAGCGGAAGGACAGGGCCAAATGAAAAACTGTTTTTT	CASSGRTGPNEKLFF
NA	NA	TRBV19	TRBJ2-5	TGTGCCAGTCAAGGACAGTACCAAGAGACCCAGTACTTC	CASQGQYQETQYF
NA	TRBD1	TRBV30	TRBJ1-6	TGTGCCTGCCTATCCCGTCTGCCGGGACAGAGTCTTTCACCCCTCCACTTT	CACLSRLPGQSLSPLHF
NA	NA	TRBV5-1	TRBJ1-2	TGCGCCAGCAGCCTTTCACAGGGTTATGGCTACACCTTC	CASSLSQGYGYTF
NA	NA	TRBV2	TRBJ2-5	TGTGCCAGCAGTGAAGAGAGCGCGGCCCAGTACTTC	CASSEESAAQYF
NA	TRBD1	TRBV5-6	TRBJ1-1	TGTGCCAGCAGCCCGGGACAGAAGAACACTGAAGCTTTCTTT	CASSPGQKNTEAFF
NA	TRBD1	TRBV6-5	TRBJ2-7	TGTGCCAGCAGGAAGGGGGCGGCTTCCTACGAGCAGTACTTC	CASRKGAASYEQYF
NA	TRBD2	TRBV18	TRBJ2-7	TGTGCCAGCTCACCGGAAGGACTAGCGGGAGGTTACGAGCAGTACTTC	CASSPEGLAGGYEQYF
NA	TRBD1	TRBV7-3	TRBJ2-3	TGTGCCAGCAGTGGACAGGGGTTCACAGATACGCAGTATTTT	CASSGQGFTDTQYF
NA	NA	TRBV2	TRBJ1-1	TGTGCCAGCAGGAGGGTCACTGAAGCTTTCTTT	CASRRVTEAFF
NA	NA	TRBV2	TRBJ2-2	TGTGCCAGCAGGCCCGACTATTCCGGGGAGCTGTTTTTT	CASRPDYSGELFF
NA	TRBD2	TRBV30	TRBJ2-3	TGTGCCTGTTTACCTAGCGGGAGAGTTGCAGATACGCAGTATTTT	CACLPSGRVADTQYF
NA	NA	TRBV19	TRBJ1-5	TGTGCCAGTAGTATCTCAGGGCGAGTCTGGCAGCCCCAGCATTTT	CASSISGRVWQPQHF
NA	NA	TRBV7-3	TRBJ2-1	TGTGCCAGCAGCATTCTAGTTCCCCATGAGCAGTTCTTC	CASSILVPHEQFF
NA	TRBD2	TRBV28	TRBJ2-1	TGTGCCAGCAGTCTCACTAGCGGGAGGGCTGGTGAGCAGTTCTTC	CASSLTSGRAGEQFF
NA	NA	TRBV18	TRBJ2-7	TGTGCCAGCTCAGAGTTCTACGAGCAGTACTTC	CASSEFYEQYF
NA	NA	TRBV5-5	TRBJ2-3	NA	CASSRRAGETGLDTQYF
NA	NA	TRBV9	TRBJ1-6	TGTGCCAGCAGCGTAGCACAGGGCGGGTCACCCCTCCACTTT	CASSVAQGGSPLHF
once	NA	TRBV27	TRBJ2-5	TGTGCCAGCAGTTTACGGCAGCAGGGTCGCCAAGAGACCCAGTACTTC	CASSLRQQGRQETQYF
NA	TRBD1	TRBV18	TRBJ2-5	TGTGCCAGCTCACCACCGACAGGGACCGGCGGAGAGACCCAGTACTTC	CASSPPTGTGGETQYF
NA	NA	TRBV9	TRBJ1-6	TGTGCCAGCAGCGTACGCCAGAATAATTCACCCCTCCACTTT	CASSVRQNNSPLHF
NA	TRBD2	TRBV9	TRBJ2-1	TGTGCCAGCAGCGTATCTTTAAGGGGGGTAGCGGGAGACGGGGAGCAGTTCTTC	CASSVSLRGVAGDGEQFF
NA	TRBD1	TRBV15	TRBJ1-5	TGTGCCACCCGCCCGGGCAGGGGGGATGGACAGCCCCAGCATTTT	CATRPGRGDGQPQHF
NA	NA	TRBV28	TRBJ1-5	TGTGCCAGCAGTCGCTATGGACAGAACTCCAATCAGCCCCAGCATTTT	CASSRYGQNSNQPQHF
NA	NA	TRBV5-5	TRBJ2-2	TGTGCCAGCAGCCTCCGGTTCGCGGACACCGGGGAGCTGTTTTTT	CASSLRFADTGELFF
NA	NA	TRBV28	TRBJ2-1	TGTGCCAGCAGTTTATCTCTCGGGGGAGGCAATGAGCAGTTCTTC	CASSLSLGGGNEQFF
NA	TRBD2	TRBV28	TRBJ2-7	TGTGCCAGCAGTTTAGAGGTTCTAGCGGGAGGTATTTACGAGCAGTACTTC	CASSLEVLAGGIYEQYF